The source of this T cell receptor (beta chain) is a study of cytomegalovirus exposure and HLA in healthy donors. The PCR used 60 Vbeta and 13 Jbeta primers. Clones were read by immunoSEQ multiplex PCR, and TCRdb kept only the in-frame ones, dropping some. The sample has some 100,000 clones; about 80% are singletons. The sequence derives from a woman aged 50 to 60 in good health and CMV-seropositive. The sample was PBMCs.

DNA for the CDR3: TGTGCCAGCAGTTTATCCCCAGGCACAGATACGCAGTATTTT. Translated, it gives CASSLSPGTDTQYF. The gene calls are TRBV27 and TRBJ2-3, with D hard to call. CDR1 is MNHEY and CDR2 is SMNVEV in the germline V gene (reference sequence). The CDR3 extends over 14 amino acids. V lost 0 bases, J lost 1 base, and 5 bases lay in between.